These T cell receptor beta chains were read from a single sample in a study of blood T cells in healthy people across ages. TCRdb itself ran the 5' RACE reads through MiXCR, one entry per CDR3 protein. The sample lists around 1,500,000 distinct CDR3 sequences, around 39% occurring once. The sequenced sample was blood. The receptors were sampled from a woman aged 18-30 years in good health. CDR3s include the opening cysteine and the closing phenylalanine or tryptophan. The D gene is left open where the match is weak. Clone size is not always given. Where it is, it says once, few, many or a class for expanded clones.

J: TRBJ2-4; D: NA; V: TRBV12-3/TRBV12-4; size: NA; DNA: TGTGCCAGCATGTTGGTTGGTGTGGCCAAAAACATTCAGTACTTC; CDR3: CASMLVGVAKNIQYF
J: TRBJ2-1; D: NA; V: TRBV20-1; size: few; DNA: TGCAGTGCTTCTTACTACAATGAGCAGTTCTTC; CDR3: CSASYYNEQFF
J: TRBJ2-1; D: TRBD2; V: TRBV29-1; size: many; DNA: TGCAGCGTCACCCTGCCGTCACTAGCGGGGTACAATGAGCAGTTCTTC; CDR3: CSVTLPSLAGYNEQFF
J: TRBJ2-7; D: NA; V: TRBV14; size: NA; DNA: TGTGCCAGCAGCCACCCGGGCAGAGTCTACGAGCAGTACTTC; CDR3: CASSHPGRVYEQYF
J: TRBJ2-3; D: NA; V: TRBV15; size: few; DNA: TGTGCCACGGGGCTCAGGCAAGATACGCAGTATTTT; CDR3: CATGLRQDTQYF
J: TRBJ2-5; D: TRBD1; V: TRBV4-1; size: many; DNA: TGCGCCAGCAGCCAAGGACAGGGGGAGACCCAGTACTTC; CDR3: CASSQGQGETQYF
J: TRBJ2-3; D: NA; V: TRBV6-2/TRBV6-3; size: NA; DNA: TGTGCCAGCACCCGCGAAGATACGCAGTATTTT; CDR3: CASTREDTQYF
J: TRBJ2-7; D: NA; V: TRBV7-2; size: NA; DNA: TGTGCCAGCAGCGTAGAGAGACAGGACGAGCAGTACTTC; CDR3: CASSVERQDEQYF
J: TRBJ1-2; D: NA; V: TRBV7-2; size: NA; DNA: TGTGCCAGCACCTCCGGACTAAGCGGCTACACCTTC; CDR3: CASTSGLSGYTF
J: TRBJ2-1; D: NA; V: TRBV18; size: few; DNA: TGTGCCAGCTCACTACAGGGCTGGGGTGAGCAGTTCTTC; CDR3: CASSLQGWGEQFF
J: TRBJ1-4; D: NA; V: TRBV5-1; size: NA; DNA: TGCGCCAGCAGCTTGGGGACACCCTCAACTAATGAAAAACTGTTTTTT; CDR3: CASSLGTPSTNEKLFF
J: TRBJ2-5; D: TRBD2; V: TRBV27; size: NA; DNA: TGTGCCAGTTCCCGACTAGCGGGGGGAACCCGTGAGCAGTACTTC; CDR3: CASSRLAGGTREQYF
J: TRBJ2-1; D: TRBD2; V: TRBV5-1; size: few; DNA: TGCGCCAGCACTAACACGAAGAGACTAGCGGGTTCCTCCTACAATGAGCAGTTCTTC; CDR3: CASTNTKRLAGSSYNEQFF
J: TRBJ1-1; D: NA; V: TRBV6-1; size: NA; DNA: TGTGCCAGCAGTGGAGTTCGGGGGGATGAAGCTTTCTTT; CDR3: CASSGVRGDEAFF
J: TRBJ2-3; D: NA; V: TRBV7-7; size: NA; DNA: TGTGCCAGCAGCTTAGACCCCGCAGATACGCAGTATTTT; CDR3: CASSLDPADTQYF
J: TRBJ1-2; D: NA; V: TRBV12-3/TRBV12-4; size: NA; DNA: TGTGCCAGCAGTCAAAATAAGGGTGTCGGCGGCTACACCTTC; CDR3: CASSQNKGVGGYTF
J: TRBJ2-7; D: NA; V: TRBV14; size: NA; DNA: TGTGCCAGCAGCTTCCCCGAGAGGGGGACTCACGAGCAGTACTTC; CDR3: CASSFPERGTHEQYF
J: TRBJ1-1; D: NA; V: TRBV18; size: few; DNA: TGTGCCAGCTCACCACCGAACCGGCCCACTGAAGCTTTCTTT; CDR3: CASSPPNRPTEAFF
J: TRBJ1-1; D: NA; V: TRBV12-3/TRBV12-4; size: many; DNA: TGTGCCAGCAGTCCCCGACAGGACACTGAAGCTTTCTTT; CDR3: CASSPRQDTEAFF
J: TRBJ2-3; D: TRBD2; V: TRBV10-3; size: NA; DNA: TGTGCCATCAGGACTACCGGGACTAGCGGGACAGATACGCAGTATTTT; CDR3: CAIRTTGTSGTDTQYF
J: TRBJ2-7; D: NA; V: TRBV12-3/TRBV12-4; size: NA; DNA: TGTGCCAGCAGTTTTATACCGGGACGCAGGAGCTCCTACGAGCAGTACTTC; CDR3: CASSFIPGRRSSYEQYF
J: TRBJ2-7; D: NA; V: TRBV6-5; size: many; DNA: TGTGCCAGCAGTTACGGGGAGGTATCCTACGAGCAGTACTTC; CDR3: CASSYGEVSYEQYF
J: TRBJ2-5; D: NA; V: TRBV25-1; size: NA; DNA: TGTGCCAGCAGTGAATCTCCTACGTGGTTAGGGGAGCAGTACTTC; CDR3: CASSESPTWLGEQYF
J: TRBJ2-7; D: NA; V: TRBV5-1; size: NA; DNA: TGCGCCAGCAGCTTGGGCATCCGCTCCTACAATGAGCAGTACTTC; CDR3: CASSLGIRSYNEQYF
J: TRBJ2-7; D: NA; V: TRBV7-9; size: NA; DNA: TGTGCCAGCAGCTTAGCTCTAGAGCCGGGGGCCCATGAGCAGTACTTC; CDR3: CASSLALEPGAHEQYF
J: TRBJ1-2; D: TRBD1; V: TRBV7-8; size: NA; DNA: TGTGCCAGCAGCCTTCCAGCGTTGGGACAGGGCTATGGCTACACCTTC; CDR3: CASSLPALGQGYGYTF
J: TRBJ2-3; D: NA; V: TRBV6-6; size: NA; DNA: TGTGCCAGCAGTTACTCGACCTGGGGCACAGATACGCAGTATTTT; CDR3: CASSYSTWGTDTQYF
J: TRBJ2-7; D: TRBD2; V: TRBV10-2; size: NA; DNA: TGCGCCAGCAGTGGGAGAGCGGGAAGGAATTACGAGCAGTACTTC; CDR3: CASSGRAGRNYEQYF
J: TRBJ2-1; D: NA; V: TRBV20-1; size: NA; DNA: TGCAGTGCTAGGGGCCACCAGGGCAATGAGCAGTTCTTC; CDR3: CSARGHQGNEQFF
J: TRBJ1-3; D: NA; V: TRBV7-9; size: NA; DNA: TGTGCCAGCAGCCTTACCCGACAGCCTGGAGCGGACACCATATATTTT; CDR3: CASSLTRQPGADTIYF
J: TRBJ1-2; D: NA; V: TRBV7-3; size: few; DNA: TGTGCCAGCAGCTCTCGGGGAGGCGATGGCTACACCTTC; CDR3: CASSSRGGDGYTF
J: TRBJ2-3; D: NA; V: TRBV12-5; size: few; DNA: TGTGCTAGTGGTTTAAGGTCAGCGTTCCCCACAGATACGCAGTATTTT; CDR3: CASGLRSAFPTDTQYF
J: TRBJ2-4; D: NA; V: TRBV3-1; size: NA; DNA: TGTGCCAGCAGCCAAGAACTAAACATTCAGTACTTC; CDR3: CASSQELNIQYF
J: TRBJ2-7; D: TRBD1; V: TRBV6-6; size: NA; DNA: TGTGCCAGCAGGGGTACGGGACAGGGGATCTACGAGCAGTACTTC; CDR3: CASRGTGQGIYEQYF
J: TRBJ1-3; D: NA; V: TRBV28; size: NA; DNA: TGTGCCAGCACCAACTCTGGAAACACCATATATTTT; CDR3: CASTNSGNTIYF